What follows are 6 T cell receptor beta chains derived from one specimen sequenced in a study of blood T cell repertoires in COVID-19. This table comes from immunoSEQ multiplex PCR, and its TCRdb copy is limited to in-frame clones, with some not included. The sample lists about 62,000 clones; around two thirds were seen once. Material for sequencing was PBMCs or T cells enriched from blood (not recorded which). The receptors here all came from a woman aged 55-70 years who had been exposed to COVID-19.

This sequence joins TRBV5-4 and TRBJ1-1, with TRBD1 matching over 7 bases. The CDR3 length is 16 residues. Unmatched junction bases numbered 9, after V lost 3 bases and J lost 1 base. CDR1 is SGHNT and CDR2 is YYREEE in the germline V gene (reference sequence). The CDR3 region is CASSSPTGQPNTEAFF. In DNA, the CDR3 is TGTGCCAGCAGCTCCCCTACGGGACAGCCGAACACTGAAGCTTTCTTT.

The chain employs TRBV14 and TRBJ2-7; tentatively, D is TRBD2 (5 bases). Trimming pared 0 bases from V and 3 bases from J, leaving 9 bases between. The CDR3 is 14 amino acids. The germline gives CDR1 SGHDN, CDR2 FVKESK. CDR3 DNA sequence: TGTGCCAGCAGCCAAGAAACGGGAAGCTACGAGCAGTACTTC. Its translation is CASSQETGSYEQYF.

The chain carries TRBV27 and TRBJ2-6; D gene ambiguous. The CDR3 loop spans 14 amino acids. Trimming removed 6 bases from V and 2 bases from J, with 8 bases in between. From germline, CDR1 is MNHEY and CDR2 SMNVEV (reference sequence). This chain's CDR3 is CASREIPGANVLTF. CDR3 nucleotides: TGTGCCAGCAGAGAGATACCTGGGGCCAACGTCCTGACTTTC.

This clone came up once. CDR3 DNA: TGTGCCATTACACAGGGGTTATATGGCTACACCTTC. It codes for CAITQGLYGYTF. This chain uses TRBV10-3 with TRBJ1-2, with 7 bases that match TRBD1. This CDR3 has 12 residues. Germline CDR1 reads ENHRY; CDR2 reads SYGVKD. Germline trimming cut 9 bases from V and 5 bases from J; bases unmatched to any gene: 6.

V gene TRBV27 combines with J gene TRBJ1-5, with 10 bases matching TRBD1. Unmatched junction bases numbered 8, after V lost 3 bases and J lost 6 bases. The CDR3 runs to 16 residues. CDR1 is MNHEY, CDR2 SMNVEV, per germline (reference sequence). For the CDR3, the DNA is TGTGCCAGCAGTTTCCTGACAGGGGGCAAGGGTCAGCCCCAGCATTTT. It codes for CASSFLTGGKGQPQHF.

This clone was seen only once. CDR3 residues: CASSFRDRQFF. CDR3 nucleotide sequence: TGTGCCAGCAGTTTCCGGGACAGGCAGTTCTTC. This sequence joins TRBV6-6 and TRBJ2-1; the match to TRBD1 covers 7 bases. The trim removed 4 bases at V and 12 bases at J, leaving 3 bases unmatched. Germline CDR1 reads MNHNY; CDR2 reads SVGAGI (reference sequence). This CDR3 spans 11 amino acids.